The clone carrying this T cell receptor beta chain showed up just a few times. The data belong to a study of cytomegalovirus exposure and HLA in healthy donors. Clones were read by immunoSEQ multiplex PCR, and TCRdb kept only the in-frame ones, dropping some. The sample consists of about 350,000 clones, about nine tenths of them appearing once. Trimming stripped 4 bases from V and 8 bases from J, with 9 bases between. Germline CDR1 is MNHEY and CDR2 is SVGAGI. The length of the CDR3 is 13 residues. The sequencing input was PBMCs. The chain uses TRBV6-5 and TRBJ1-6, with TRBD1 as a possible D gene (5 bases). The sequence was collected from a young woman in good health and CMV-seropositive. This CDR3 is CASSWGGDSPLHF. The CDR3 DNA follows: TGTGCCAGCAGTTGGGGCGGGGATTCACCCCTCCACTTT.